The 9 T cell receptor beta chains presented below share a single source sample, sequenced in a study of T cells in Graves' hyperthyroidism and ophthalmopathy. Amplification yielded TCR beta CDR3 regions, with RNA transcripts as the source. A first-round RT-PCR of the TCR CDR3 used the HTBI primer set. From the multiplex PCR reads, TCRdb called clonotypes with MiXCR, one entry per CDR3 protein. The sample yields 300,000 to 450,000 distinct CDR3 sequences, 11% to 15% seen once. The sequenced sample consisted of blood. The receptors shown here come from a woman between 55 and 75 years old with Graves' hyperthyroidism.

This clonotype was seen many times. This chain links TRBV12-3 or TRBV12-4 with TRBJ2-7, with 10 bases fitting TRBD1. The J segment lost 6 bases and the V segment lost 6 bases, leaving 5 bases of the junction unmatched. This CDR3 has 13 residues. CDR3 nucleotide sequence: TGTGCCAGCAGCCGCAGGACAGGGGGCGAGCAGTACTTC. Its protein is CASSRRTGGEQYF.

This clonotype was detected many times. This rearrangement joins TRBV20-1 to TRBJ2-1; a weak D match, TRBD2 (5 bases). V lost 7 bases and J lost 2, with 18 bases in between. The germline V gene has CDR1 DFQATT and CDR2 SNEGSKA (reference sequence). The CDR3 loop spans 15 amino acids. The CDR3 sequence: CSVGKRWEPYNEQFF. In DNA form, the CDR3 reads TGCAGTGTTGGGAAAAGGTGGGAGCCCTACAATGAGCAGTTCTTC.

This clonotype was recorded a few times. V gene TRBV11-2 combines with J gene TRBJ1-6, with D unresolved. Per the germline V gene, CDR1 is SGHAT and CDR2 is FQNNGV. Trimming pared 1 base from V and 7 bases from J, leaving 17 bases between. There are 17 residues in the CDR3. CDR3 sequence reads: CASSLVPFAGPNSPLHF. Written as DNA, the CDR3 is TGTGCCAGCAGCTTAGTACCTTTTGCAGGTCCCAATTCACCCCTCCACTTT.

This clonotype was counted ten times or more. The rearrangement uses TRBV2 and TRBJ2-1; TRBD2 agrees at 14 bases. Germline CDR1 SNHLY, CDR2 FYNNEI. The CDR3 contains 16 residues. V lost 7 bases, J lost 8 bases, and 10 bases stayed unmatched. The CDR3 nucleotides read TGTGCCAGCAAGCCTAGGGGGACTAGCGGGAGCTATGAGCAGTTCTTC. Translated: CASKPRGTSGSYEQFF.

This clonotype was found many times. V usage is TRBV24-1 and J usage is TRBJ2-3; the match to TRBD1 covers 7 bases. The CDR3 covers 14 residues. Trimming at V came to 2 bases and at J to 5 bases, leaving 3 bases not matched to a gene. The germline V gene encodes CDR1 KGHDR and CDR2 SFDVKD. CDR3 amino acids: CATSDYDREDTQYF. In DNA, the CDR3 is TGTGCCACCAGTGATTATGACAGGGAAGATACGCAGTATTTT.

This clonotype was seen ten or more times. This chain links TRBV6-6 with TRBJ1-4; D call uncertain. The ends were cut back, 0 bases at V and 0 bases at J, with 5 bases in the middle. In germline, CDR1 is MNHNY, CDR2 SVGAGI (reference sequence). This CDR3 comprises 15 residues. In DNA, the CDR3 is TGTGCCAGCAGTTACTCACAAGCAACTAATGAAAAACTGTTTTTT. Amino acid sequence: CASSYSQATNEKLFF.

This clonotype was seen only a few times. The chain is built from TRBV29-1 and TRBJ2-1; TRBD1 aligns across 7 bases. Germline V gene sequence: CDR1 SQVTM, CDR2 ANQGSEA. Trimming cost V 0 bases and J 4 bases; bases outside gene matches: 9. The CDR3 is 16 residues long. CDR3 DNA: TGCAGCGTTGAAGATCTTATGGGGACAGCTTACAATGAGCAGTTCTTC. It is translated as CSVEDLMGTAYNEQFF.

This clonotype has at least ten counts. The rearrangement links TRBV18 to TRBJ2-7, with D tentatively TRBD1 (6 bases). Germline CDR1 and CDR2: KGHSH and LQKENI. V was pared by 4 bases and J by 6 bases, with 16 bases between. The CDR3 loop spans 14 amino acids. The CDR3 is CASSRGQTSGEQYF. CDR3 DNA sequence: TGTGCCAGCTCACGGGGGCAAACCTCGGGCGAGCAGTACTTC.

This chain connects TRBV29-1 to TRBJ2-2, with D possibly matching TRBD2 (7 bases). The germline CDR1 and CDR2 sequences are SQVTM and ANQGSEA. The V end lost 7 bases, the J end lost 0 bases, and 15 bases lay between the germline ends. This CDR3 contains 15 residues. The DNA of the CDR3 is TGCAGCGCCCTCACGGGGGGCGCGAACACCGGGGAGCTGTTTTTT. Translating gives CSALTGGANTGELFF.